This passage covers 8 T cell receptor beta chains from one sample sequenced in a study of blood T cells in healthy people across ages. Primers used in a second PCR of about 7 to 12 cycles were a sample-barcoded 5' primer and a J-beta primer mix. MiXCR, applied by TCRdb to the 5' RACE reads, yields one record per CDR3 protein. This sample carries over 1,500,000 distinct CDR3 sequences, 49% of them seen once, and the ten largest clones take less than 2.5%. The sample consisted of blood. These receptor sequences come from a woman aged 40 to 50 in good health.

The chain has TRBV3-1 and TRBJ2-7, with TRBD1 as a possible D gene (6 bases). The CDR3 contains 15 residues. Trimming took off 3 bases at V and 4 bases at J, with 16 bases between the two ends. CDR1 is LGHDT and CDR2 is YNNKEL in the germline V gene (reference sequence). The CDR3 nucleotides read TGTGCCAGCAGCCACCCGGACAGCCCCCTGTACGAGCAGTACTTC. This encodes CASSHPDSPLYEQYF.

The CDR3 region has the DNA TGTGCCACCAGTGTTGGTCCCGGACAGGGAGACTACGAGCAGTACTTC. This sequence encodes CATSVGPGQGDYEQYF. The rearrangement links TRBV24-1 to TRBJ2-5, with 8 bases aligning to TRBD1. The J call may be mistaken, given a closer DNA end match to TRBJ2-7. Germline CDR1 and CDR2: KGHDR and SFDVKD. The CDR3 is 16 amino acids.

The J gene is TRBJ2-2, the V gene TRBV7-2; 11 nucleotides align to TRBD2. The CDR3 covers 16 residues. V shed 8 bases and J 0 bases; nucleotides not matched to a gene: 5. In germline, CDR1 is SGHTA, CDR2 FQGNSA. The CDR3 nucleotides are TGTGCCAGCCCCGCTAGCGGGGGGACGAACACCGGGGAGCTGTTTTTT. Encoded protein: CASPASGGTNTGELFF.

The genes are TRBV5-1 and TRBJ1-6; 7 bases agree with TRBD1. Germline CDR1 SGHRS, CDR2 YFSETQ. The CDR3 has 16 residues. The trim removed 4 bases at V and 0 bases at J, leaving 4 bases unmatched. CDR3 sequence: CASSTGASSYNSPLHF. The CDR3, as DNA: TGCGCCAGCAGCACAGGGGCGAGCTCCTATAATTCACCCCTCCACTTT.

This clonotype was seen a few times. The gene calls are TRBV3-1 and TRBJ2-7; D remains unclear. In germline, CDR1 is LGHDT, CDR2 YNNKEL (reference sequence). V was clipped by 2 bases and J by 3 bases, with 5 bases between them. This CDR3 has 12 amino acids. CDR3 amino acids: CASSQNLYEQYF. CDR3 sequence (DNA): TGTGCCAGCAGCCAAAACCTCTACGAGCAGTACTTC.

CDR3 amino acids: CASNLPPTGIIYEQYF. CDR3 in DNA: TGTGCCAGCAACCTCCCCCCTACAGGGATTATCTACGAGCAGTACTTC. V and J are TRBV7-4 and TRBJ2-7; D is perhaps TRBD1 (6 bases). The V gene's germline CDR1 is SGHVT and CDR2 SQSDAQ. The CDR3 is 16 amino acids. Trimming cost V 7 bases and J 3 bases, with 22 bases left between them.

The rearrangement uses TRBV12-3 or TRBV12-4 and TRBJ2-6; TRBD1 is a possible D gene (6 bases). The CDR3 runs 19 residues. V was clipped by 3 bases and J by 0 bases, with 18 bases between them. The CDR3 DNA sequence: TGTGCCAGCAGTTTCCCCTCGACAGGATTCAGCTCTGGGGCCAACGTCCTGACTTTC. It encodes CASSFPSTGFSSGANVLTF.

This clonotype was counted a few times. The genes are TRBV7-2 and TRBJ1-2, with 7 positions matching TRBD1. The junction had 11 bases not matched to a gene; V was cut back by 1 base and J by 3 bases. Per the germline V gene, CDR1 is SGHTA and CDR2 is FQGNSA. The CDR3 covers 17 residues. CDR3 in amino acids: CASSLVSVGTEYYGYTF. CDR3 nucleotide sequence: TGTGCCAGCAGCTTAGTGAGTGTAGGGACAGAGTACTATGGCTACACCTTC.